One sample yielded the 5 T cell receptor beta chains listed below, sequenced in a study of siplizumab effects on memory and regulatory T cells. Generated by immunoSEQ multiplex PCR, the TCRdb table keeps only in-frame clones and is missing some. The sample holds about 120,000 clones; just under 95% are singletons and the top ten take 1.3%. Sequenced material: CD4+ T cells sorted from blood. These receptors all come from a human donor in good health.

The chain combines TRBV4-1 with TRBJ2-1; 8 bases are a match to TRBD2. The CDR3 runs 15 residues. Losses at the gene ends were 7 bases for V and 1 base for J; bases not matched to a gene: 6. In germline, CDR1 is MGHRA, CDR2 YSYEKL. This CDR3 is CASNKAGDSYNEQFF. The CDR3 DNA sequence: TGCGCCAGCAACAAAGCGGGGGATTCCTACAATGAGCAGTTCTTC.

In its sample, this clone was seen a few times. DNA of the CDR3: TGTGCCAGCAGCTCGAGGGGCGGGAGCAAAAACATTCAGTACTTC. It is translated as CASSSRGGSKNIQYF. The V call is TRBV7-9, the J call TRBJ2-4; 7 bases fit TRBD2. This CDR3 has 15 residues. After removal of 4 bases from V and 3 bases from J, the junction contained 6 bases not matched to a gene. Germline V gene sequence: CDR1 SEHNR, CDR2 FQNEAQ (reference sequence). Variable domain in full (rest from reference TRBV7-9 and TRBJ2-4): DTGVSQNPRHKITKRGQNVTFRCDPISEHNRLYWYRQTLGQGPEFLTYFQNEAQLEKSRLLSDRFSAERPKGSFSTLEIQRTEQGDSAMYLCASSSRGGSKNIQYFGAGTRLSVL.

The chain joins TRBV6-6 to TRBJ2-7; the match to TRBD2 covers 10 bases. J gave up 4 bases and V 0 bases, and 3 bases lay outside the gene matches. CDR1 is MNHNY, CDR2 SVGAGI, per germline (reference sequence). The CDR3 covers 15 residues. The CDR3 DNA reads TGTGCCAGCAGTTACTCACCAGCGGGAGGGTACGAGCAGTACTTC. Amino acid sequence: CASSYSPAGGYEQYF.

V usage is TRBV7-9 and J usage is TRBJ2-3, with D unclear. This CDR3 spans 13 amino acids. The germline V gene has CDR1 SEHNR and CDR2 FQNEAQ (reference sequence). Trimming removed 1 base at V and 6 bases at J, with 8 bases between. CDR3: CASSLVSSDTQYF. The DNA of the CDR3 is TGTGCCAGCAGCTTAGTTTCCTCGGATACGCAGTATTTT.

The V gene is TRBV10-3, the J gene TRBJ2-7; 9 nucleotides line up with TRBD1. V lost 5 bases and J lost 5; bases outside the gene matches: 4. This CDR3 is 13 amino acids long. The germline gives CDR1 ENHRY, CDR2 SYGVKD. For the CDR3, the DNA is TGTGCCATCAGTTCGGGACAGGGAAACGAGCAGTACTTC. It encodes CAISSGQGNEQYF.